A single sample is the source of the 13 T cell receptor beta chains below, sequenced in a study of T cells in Graves' hyperthyroidism and ophthalmopathy. Researchers took RNA transcripts and amplified the TCR beta CDR3 regions from them. RT-PCR in the first round (using the HTBI primer set) targeted the TCR CDR3. TCRdb ran MiXCR on the multiplex PCR reads and lists one entry per CDR3 protein. The profile shows roughly 100,000 distinct CDR3 sequences, approximately 56% of them singletons. Sequencing was carried out using blood. These receptors were obtained from a woman aged 40 to 50 with Graves' hyperthyroidism.

The gene calls are TRBV7-2 and TRBJ1-4, with D possibly TRBD1 on 5 matching bases. The CDR3 runs to 14 residues. Trimming pared 6 bases from V and 8 bases from J, leaving 16 bases between. Per germline, CDR1 SGHTA and CDR2 FQGNSA. The CDR3 bases are TGTGCCAGCAGAGGTGAAGGGGCCGAGGAAAAACTGTTTTTT. It translates to CASRGEGAEEKLFF.

This clonotype was seen ten or more times. The chain recombines TRBV7-2 with TRBJ2-7, with TRBD2 identical over 7 bases. V lost 3 bases and J lost 0; bases outside the gene matches: 17. The CDR3 runs to 19 residues. Germline assignment: CDR1 SGHTA and CDR2 FQGNSA. This chain's CDR3 is CASSLSLLAGAMSSYEQYF. CDR3 in DNA: TGTGCCAGCAGCTTGTCTTTATTGGCGGGAGCGATGAGCTCCTACGAGCAGTACTTC.

The gene calls are TRBV15 and TRBJ2-7, with D hard to call. Trimming pared 3 bases from V and 5 bases from J, leaving 20 bases between. The CDR3 extends over 16 amino acids. Germline CDR1 reads LNHNV; CDR2 reads YYDKDF (reference sequence). CDR3 sequence (DNA): TGTGCCACCAGCAGCCAAGGGTCAGGACGAGTGGACGAGCAGTACTTC. It translates to CATSSQGSGRVDEQYF.

This clonotype was observed a few times. The rearrangement joins TRBV6-5 to TRBJ2-2, with TRBD2 identical over 8 bases. The V gene end was trimmed by 2 bases and the J gene end by 4 bases; junction bases not matched to a gene: 0. CDR1 is MNHEY and CDR2 is SVGAGI in the germline V gene. CDR3 length: 14 amino acids. CDR3 DNA: TGTGCCAGCAGTTACCTAGCGGGCACCGGGGAGCTGTTTTTT. Amino acid sequence: CASSYLAGTGELFF.

Comments on this clonotype: A junction boundary mismatches the germline segment, possibly from a read error. V and J are TRBV7-9 and TRBJ2-7; D could derive from TRBD1 or TRBD2 (5 bases each). The CDR3 is 12 residues long. Germline V CDR1 and CDR2: SEHNR, FQNEAQ (reference sequence). DNA for the CDR3: TGTGCCAGCAGCGGGGACGGATTCGAGCAGCACTTC. Translated, it gives CASSGDGFEQHF.

As for this clonotype: Compared with germline, one end of the junction differs, possibly owing to a read error. This chain connects TRBV10-3 to TRBJ1-2; no clear D gene. This CDR3 spans 15 amino acids. The germline V gene encodes CDR1 ENHRY and CDR2 SYGVKD. This chain's CDR3 is CASSLPGRLGYGYTF. CDR3 in DNA: TGTGCCAGCAGTTTGCCGGGGAGACTAGGCTATGGCTACACCTTC.

The chain links TRBV29-1 to TRBJ1-1; D ambiguous. Germline V CDR1 and CDR2: SQVTM, ANQGSEA. The CDR3 is 14 amino acids. The ends were cut back, 2 bases at V and 5 bases at J, with 15 bases in the middle. The CDR3 DNA reads as TGCAGCGTTGAATTACGGCACCCGGGGACTGAAGCTTTCTTT. Translated: CSVELRHPGTEAFF.

A word on this clonotype: An end of the junction differs from the germline gene, which may be a read error. This chain links TRBV15 with TRBJ2-5, with D maybe TRBD1 (6 bases). The CDR3 is 17 residues long. CDR1 LNHNV and CDR2 YYDKDF come from the germline V gene (reference sequence). The DNA of the CDR3 is TGTGCCGCCAGCAGCCTGGGGCAGGGGATTAGCGAGGAGACCCAGTACTTC. It codes for CAASSLGQGISEETQYF.

The CDR3, as DNA: TGCAGCGTTTCTAGCGGGAGATCTGAGACCCAGTACTTC. Residues: CSVSSGRSETQYF. The chain has TRBV29-1 and TRBJ2-5, with 10 bases lining up with TRBD2. Germline CDR1 and CDR2: SQVTM and ANQGSEA. The CDR3 consists of 13 residues. With 5 bases clipped from V and 5 bases from J, the junction kept 5 bases outside the gene matches.

Turning to this clonotype: A much bigger clone sits one base away, suggesting this may be a read error. This chain connects TRBV12-3 or TRBV12-4 to TRBJ2-5; D tentatively reads TRBD1 or TRBD2 (5 bases each). The CDR3 is 14 residues long. The CDR3 region is CACIKGRRGEAQYF. The DNA for the CDR3 is TGTGCCTGCATCAAGGGGCGTAGGGGAGAGGCCCAGTACTTC.

The CDR3: CASSQDAVRGSGYTF. CDR3 sequence (DNA): TGTGCCAGCAGCCAAGATGCGGTACGGGGTAGCGGCTACACCTTC. This chain uses TRBV14 with TRBJ1-2; D remains ambiguous. The ends were cut back, 0 bases at V and 8 bases at J, with 16 bases in the middle. Germline V gives CDR1 SGHDN, CDR2 FVKESK. This CDR3 is built from 15 residues.

This clonotype was counted between two and nine times. The chain employs TRBV7-9 and TRBJ1-1, with 9 bases lining up with TRBD1. The CDR3 totals 13 residues. V was pared by 5 bases and J by 11 bases, with 9 bases of the junction left unmatched. CDR1 and CDR2 from the germline V gene are SEHNR and FQNEAQ (reference sequence). The CDR3 loop reads CASSLGGDRVAFF. The DNA for the CDR3 is TGTGCCAGCAGCCTCGGTGGGGACAGGGTGGCTTTCTTT.

This chain links TRBV27 with TRBJ2-7; D may correspond to TRBD1 or TRBD2 (7 bases each). V lost 4 bases, J lost 0 bases, and 19 bases lay in between. The germline V gene encodes CDR1 MNHEY and CDR2 SMNVEV (reference sequence). The CDR3 contains 17 residues. The CDR3 reads CASSSPGGDRGSYEQYF. The CDR3 region has the DNA TGTGCCAGCAGTTCTCCTGGGGGGGACAGAGGCTCCTACGAGCAGTACTTC.